This T cell receptor (beta chain) was profiled in a study of blood T cell repertoires in COVID-19. Study as a whole: The samples span acute and convalescent COVID-19 from the United States, Italy and Spain. PBMCs, B-cell-depleted T cells, or T cells provided the cDNA or gDNA that made up the material.

The Seattle patients, enrolled during active infection, were followed longitudinally. Profiled with immunoSEQ multiplex PCR; TCRdb holds only in-frame clones, not every one. Of about 98,000 clones in the sample, approximately 90% were seen once. CDR1 is SNHLY, CDR2 FYNNEI, per germline. This CDR3 is 13 amino acids long. V lost 4 bases and J lost 1, with 7 bases in between. The sequence came from a woman between 45 and 65 years old with COVID-19, enrolled during active disease. The sequenced material came from peripheral blood. The genes are TRBV2 and TRBJ1-1; D unclear. The CDR3 loop reads CASSADTNTEAFF. DNA of the CDR3: TGTGCCAGCAGTGCTGACACGAACACTGAAGCTTTCTTT.